This TCR beta chain was sequenced for a study of OX40 agonist ivuxolimab in advanced cancers. Generated by immunoSEQ multiplex PCR, the TCRdb table keeps only in-frame clones and is missing some. The sample holds 50,000 or so clones, around 77% seen once. The CDR3 totals 14 residues. This sequence was found in an adult with an advanced solid tumor such as melanoma, head and neck, liver or kidney cancer. This sample comprised CD4+ or CD8+ T cells sorted from blood, obtained in a trial of the OX40 agonist ivuxolimab. The chain links TRBV1 to TRBJ2-3; whether TRBD1, the table's D call, matches the DNA was not checked. TRBV1 is given as a pseudogene. CDR3 DNA sequence: TGCACCAGCAGCCGCAGGGGGAGCACAGATACGCAGTATTTT. Its translation: CTSSRRGSTDTQYF.